Below, 5 T cell receptor beta chains from the same sample are listed, as sequenced in a study of T cell responses to AZD1222 COVID-19 vaccine. Sequencing was performed with immunoSEQ multiplex PCR; in TCRdb, only in-frame clones are kept and a portion is missing. The sample carries about 94,000 clones, around 84% recorded once. The material sequenced was peripheral blood, taken 28 days after the second AZD1222 dose. Every receptor here comes from an adult who received the AZD1222 COVID-19 vaccine.

This clone is judged medium-sized (0.01 to 0.1%). The gene calls are TRBV11-2 and TRBJ2-1; TRBD2 agrees at 7 bases. Germline V gene lookup returns CDR1 SGHAT and CDR2 FQNNGV. Unmatched junction bases numbered 3, after V lost 1 base and J lost 0 bases. The CDR3 extends over 16 amino acids. CDR3 residues: CASSLARGSSYNEQFF. CDR3 DNA sequence: TGTGCCAGCAGCTTAGCCCGCGGGAGCTCCTACAATGAGCAGTTCTTC.

In this sample, this clone turned up a few times. The rearrangement joins TRBV9 to TRBJ2-1, with 8 bases fitting TRBD2. The CDR3 is made up of 15 amino acids. Looked up from germline, CDR1 is SGDLS and CDR2 is YYNGEE. Trimming cost V 4 bases and J 3 bases; bases outside gene matches: 6. This CDR3 reads CASSPPGLGYNEQFF. The CDR3 bases are TGTGCCAGCAGCCCACCGGGACTAGGCTACAATGAGCAGTTCTTC.

The chain uses TRBV6-1 and TRBJ1-3, with D unclear. CDR3 length: 12 residues. V gave up 0 bases and J gave up 4 bases, with 1 base separating them. Germline V gene data show CDR1 as MNHNS and CDR2 as SASEGT. Here the CDR3 reads CASSEAGNTIYF. The CDR3 nucleotides read TGTGCCAGCAGTGAAGCGGGAAACACCATATATTTT.

The V call is TRBV4-3, the J call TRBJ2-7; D not resolved. This CDR3 contains 15 residues. CDR1 is LGHNA and CDR2 is YSLEER in the germline V gene. V was shortened by 0 bases and J by 3 bases, with 12 bases between the two germline ends. The CDR3 DNA sequence: TGCGCCAGCAGCCAAGAAGGAAGTAGTGGCTACGAGCAGTACTTC. This translates into CASSQEGSSGYEQYF.

This chain uses TRBV29-1 with TRBJ1-1, with 8 bases that match TRBD1. With 4 bases clipped from V and 4 bases from J, the junction kept 2 bases outside the gene matches. CDR1 and CDR2 from the germline V gene are SQVTM and ANQGSEA. The CDR3 length is 12 residues. The CDR3 nucleotides are TGCAGCGTTGGGACAGGGTTCACTGAAGCTTTCTTT. Amino acids: CSVGTGFTEAFF.